This T cell receptor (beta chain) was observed in a study of CXCR4 blockade with PD-1 therapy in pancreatic cancer. Study-level results: Survival did not correlate with tumor clonality, which averaged approximately 0.15 versus 0.05. Antigen-specificity overlap of convergent dominant clones remained unconfirmed.

Turning to this clone: Its antigen is as yet unknown.

Some clones are missing from TCRdb's copy, which holds only in-frame ones; the method was immunoSEQ multiplex PCR. The sample yields over 15,000 clones, approximately 68% seen once. V trimming: 5 bases; J trimming: 13 bases; junction bases outside the gene matches: 17. The CDR3 covers 16 residues. Germline V lookup: CDR1 MDHEN, CDR2 SYDVKM. The chain joins TRBV28 to TRBJ1-4; 9 bases align to TRBD1. The sample taken for sequencing was tumor tissue. This sequence originates from a human donor with pancreatic ductal adenocarcinoma. Here the CDR3 DNA reads TGTGCCAGCAGTCCTCCGCCGGGACAGGGTGGGGCGGGACTGTTTTTT. This gives the protein CASSPPPGQGGAGLFF.